Each of the 7 T cell receptor beta chains below was sequenced from the same sample in a study of T cells in Graves' hyperthyroidism and ophthalmopathy. From RNA transcripts, TCR beta CDR3 regions were amplified. A set of HTBI primers served as the primers for a first-round RT-PCR of the TCR CDR3. Each CDR3 protein is one row after TCRdb ran MiXCR on the multiplex PCR reads. The repertoire holds 400,000 to 500,000 distinct CDR3 sequences, with roughly 13% as singletons. The material sequenced was blood. The origin of the receptors is a woman aged 18-35 years with Graves' hyperthyroidism.

In this sample, this clonotype turned up many times. The CDR3 region has the DNA TGTGCTAGTGGTTTGGTACTAGGGCAGTCCTCCTACAATGAGCAGTTCTTC. It encodes CASGLVLGQSSYNEQFF. The chain has TRBV12-5 and TRBJ2-1; possible D gene TRBD2, 5 bases. Germline V gene lookup returns CDR1 LGHNT and CDR2 FRNRAP. The CDR3 consists of 17 residues. Trimming cost V 0 bases and J 0 bases, with 12 bases left between them.

The sample holds many counts of this clonotype. The rearrangement links TRBV7-2 to TRBJ1-1, with 9 bases fitting TRBD1. Germline V CDR1 and CDR2: SGHTA, FQGNSA. The CDR3 runs to 13 residues. Germline trimming cut 5 bases from V and 4 bases from J; bases unmatched to any gene: 2. The CDR3 spells CASSMTGGTEAFF. The CDR3 coding sequence is TGTGCCAGCAGCATGACAGGGGGCACTGAAGCTTTCTTT.

This clonotype was detected a few times. The chain couples TRBV19 to TRBJ2-2; no reliable D call. CDR1 and CDR2 (germline): LNHDA, SQIVND (reference sequence). The CDR3 totals 15 residues. The ends were cut back, 6 bases at V and 2 bases at J, with 13 bases in the middle. For the CDR3, the DNA is TGTGCCAGTAGCCACTTGGCGACAAACACCGGGGAGCTGTTTTTT. This translates into CASSHLATNTGELFF.

Many counts were recorded for this clonotype. The chain employs TRBV15 and TRBJ2-7, with 8 positions matching TRBD1. The CDR3 extends over 14 amino acids. Germline-derived CDR1 and CDR2 are LNHNV and YYDKDF (reference sequence). Trimming cost V 4 bases and J 3 bases; bases outside gene matches: 5. CDR3 nucleotide sequence: TGTGCCACCAGCATCGCTACAGGGGGCTACGAGCAGTACTTC. It codes for CATSIATGGYEQYF.

The table lists this clonotype with many counts. V gene TRBV3-1 combines with J gene TRBJ2-7, with 9 bases lining up with TRBD2. The CDR3 is made up of 14 amino acids. The trim removed 6 bases at V and 4 bases at J, leaving 7 bases unmatched. Germline V CDR1 and CDR2: LGHDT, YNNKEL (reference sequence). CDR3 amino acids: CASRSSGSRYEQYF. Here the CDR3 DNA reads TGTGCCAGCAGGAGTAGCGGGAGTAGATACGAGCAGTACTTC.

V and J are TRBV2 and TRBJ1-6, with 9 bases that match TRBD1. Germline V CDR1 and CDR2: SNHLY, FYNNEI. Losses at the gene ends were 6 bases for V and 8 bases for J; bases not matched to a gene: 8. This CDR3 has 15 amino acids. As DNA, the CDR3 is TGTGCCAGCAGCCAACAGGGGGCGCCTGATTCACCCCTCCACTTT. Protein product: CASSQQGAPDSPLHF.

This clonotype showed up many times. This rearrangement joins TRBV28 to TRBJ2-1, with TRBD2 matching 9 bases. Germline V gene lookup returns CDR1 MDHEN and CDR2 SYDVKM. The CDR3 covers 13 residues. With V trimmed by 6 bases and J by 11 bases, 8 bases remained unmatched. In DNA form, the CDR3 reads TGTGCCAGCAGCACATTGACTAGCGGAAAGCAGTTCTTC. It translates to CASSTLTSGKQFF.